This T cell receptor (beta chain) was sequenced in a study of T cell repertoires in cytomegalovirus infection (dated by TCRdb to between 2018 and 2021). Describing the broader study: Because public TCR beta signatures pointed to carriage of CMV infection together with the matching HLA type, the HLA type of each donor mattered for the analysis. Study-wide findings and limitations: Cumulative frequency of public TCR beta family members discriminated carriers of CMV infection plus the relevant HLA type in this cohort and an independent approximately 370-donor cohort. In the ex vivo response, HLA-C-restricted CMV-specific TCR beta clonotypes were dominant, and in two of eight donors the single most frequent clonotype came from this HLA-C-restricted group.

In its sample, this clonotype was seen a few times. Its antigen has not been determined. Base quality data are lacking; no much larger clone is found one base away. Reading from cysteine to phenylalanine, the CDR3 counts 13 amino acids. Kept here is only the CDR3 DNA, which spans 39 bases and is read in frame from base 1. V gives up 3 bases and J gives up 5 bases, and the segment between their germline ends measures 10 bases. The listed sequencing device is Illumina HiSeq 1500. TCRdb ran its own pipeline on the public reads, namely fastp trimming at Q25 and MiXCR clone calling, and kept in-frame beta chains. Entries are consolidated by CDR3 protein sequence, retaining the most common genes and DNA. The sample table shows 450,000 to 550,000 distinct CDR3 sequences, and 16% are seen once. The top ten clonotypes cover roughly a quarter of the sample.

The specimen sequenced was CD8+ T cells from PBMCs. The receptor comes from a human donor in good health (CMV status not recorded). Some clones in this sample may be carry-over from other donors' samples. Here the chain combines TRBV12-3 or TRBV12-4 and TRBJ1-1, with no reliable assignment of the D segment. The DNA is TGTGCCAGCAGTTTTTGGCTCGGGACTGAAGCTTTCTTT. This encodes CASSFWLGTEAFF.